Below are 18 T cell receptor beta chains sequenced from a single sample in a study of shared clonotypes between healthy human individuals. CD45RO-negative, CCR7-positively selected cells formed the naive CD8 fraction, excluding terminally differentiated effector memory CD45RA+ cells. The protocol was immunoSEQ multiplex PCR, while the TCRdb copy is restricted to in-frame clones and leaves out a portion. The table lists hundreds of thousands of clones, 85% to 95% of them singletons, with approximately 0.11% in the top ten. Material for sequencing was naive CD8+ T cells sorted from blood. The receptor set was obtained from a woman aged 30 to 39 in good health.

The chain is built from TRBV5-6 and TRBJ2-1; 10 nucleotides agree with TRBD2. From germline, CDR1 is SGHDT and CDR2 YYEEEE. Trimming took 5 bases from V and 1 from J; bases not matched to a gene: 6. This CDR3 is 16 amino acids long. The CDR3 nucleotides read TGTGCCAGCAGAAAAGGACTAGCGGAGTCCTACAATGAGCAGTTCTTC. It specifies CASRKGLAESYNEQFF.

The V gene is TRBV19, the J gene TRBJ2-7; D uncertain. V was shortened by 5 bases and J by 3 bases, with 11 bases between the two germline ends. Germline V gives CDR1 LNHDA, CDR2 SQIVND (reference sequence). This CDR3 spans 13 amino acids. The CDR3 loop reads CASSPPYHYEQYF. Here the CDR3 DNA reads TGTGCCAGTAGTCCTCCCTACCACTACGAGCAGTACTTC.

The gene calls are TRBV5-4 and TRBJ2-7; no clear D gene. Germline CDR1 and CDR2: SGHNT and YYREEE (reference sequence). The V and J ends lost 0 bases and 5 bases respectively, with 9 bases between them. The CDR3 consists of 13 residues. For the CDR3, the DNA is TGTGCCAGCAGCTTGGATCCGCCCCACGAGCAGTACTTC. Encoded protein: CASSLDPPHEQYF.

This chain connects TRBV28 to TRBJ2-1; TRBD2 might be the D (7 bases). Germline V gene data show CDR1 as MDHEN and CDR2 as SYDVKM. CDR3 length equals 17 residues. The V and J ends lost 5 bases and 3 bases respectively, with 20 bases between them. CDR3 nucleotide sequence: TGTGCCAGCAGTGGGGGGGCGGCGGGTAGGAGCTACAATGAGCAGTTCTTC. Protein sequence: CASSGGAAGRSYNEQFF.

The rearrangement links TRBV28 to TRBJ1-5; 9 bases are shared with TRBD1. This CDR3 spans 16 amino acids. J was trimmed by 0 bases and V by 3 bases; bases with no gene match: 3. Germline CDR1 and CDR2: MDHEN and SYDVKM. CDR3 sequence: CASSLGTGLSNQPQHF. The CDR3 bases are TGTGCCAGCAGTTTGGGGACAGGGCTTAGCAATCAGCCCCAGCATTTT.

The chain has TRBV11-3 and TRBJ2-2; 12 bases match TRBD2. CDR3 length: 16 amino acids. CDR1 SGHNT and CDR2 YENEEA come from the germline V gene. V gave up 5 bases and J gave up 5 bases; unmatched junction bases: 6. CDR3 protein: CASSGRLAGETGELFF. The DNA of the CDR3 is TGTGCCAGCAGCGGACGACTAGCGGGAGAAACCGGGGAGCTGTTTTTT.

The chain couples TRBV19 to TRBJ2-7, with 9 bases identical to TRBD2. J was trimmed by 3 bases and V by 3 bases; bases with no gene match: 9. CDR1 is LNHDA and CDR2 is SQIVND in the germline V gene (reference sequence). The CDR3 covers 16 residues. The CDR3: CASSIWASGAHYEQYF. CDR3 DNA sequence: TGTGCCAGTAGTATTTGGGCTAGCGGGGCGCACTACGAGCAGTACTTC.

The chain has TRBV29-1 and TRBJ1-4; possibly TRBD1 for D (6 bases). V lost 5 bases and J 3 bases, leaving 13 bases between the germline ends. The CDR3 contains 14 residues. Germline-derived CDR1 and CDR2 are SQVTM and ANQGSEA. The CDR3 loop is CSVFAGASNEKLFF. CDR3 bases: TGCAGCGTTTTTGCAGGGGCCTCTAATGAAAAACTGTTTTTT.

The V call is TRBV2, the J call TRBJ2-3; D not certain. Between the trimmed V and J ends, which lost 3 bases and 0 bases, there was a span of 4 bases. CDR1 and CDR2 from the germline V gene are SNHLY and FYNNEI. This CDR3 is built from 13 residues. The CDR3 loop is CASSDRSTDTQYF. The CDR3 region has the DNA TGTGCCAGCAGTGATAGGAGCACAGATACGCAGTATTTT.

This clone was found once. The gene calls are TRBV10-1 and TRBJ2-7; a weak D match, TRBD1 (6 bases). V shed 0 bases and J shed 3 bases, with 9 bases lying between them. This CDR3 spans 14 amino acids. The germline gives CDR1 WNHNN, CDR2 SYGVQD (reference sequence). DNA for the CDR3: TGCGCCAGCAGTGAGTCAGGGACAAACTACGAGCAGTACTTC. Protein sequence: CASSESGTNYEQYF.

Concerning this clone itself: At the DNA level, this CDR3 is encoded by other sequences in the same sample as well. The chain couples TRBV27 to TRBJ1-5; D is undetermined. Germline V CDR1 and CDR2: MNHEY, SMNVEV (reference sequence). CDR3 length equals 14 residues. Trimming took off 3 bases at V and 1 base at J, with 7 bases between the two ends. The CDR3 region has the DNA TGTGCCAGCAGTTTGGACCCGAGCAATCAGCCCCAGCATTTT. Encoded protein: CASSLDPSNQPQHF.

The genes are TRBV7-9 and TRBJ1-4; D is uncertain. The CDR3 contains 11 residues. Per germline, CDR1 SEHNR and CDR2 FQNEAQ (reference sequence). V lost 6 bases and J lost 8, with 7 bases in between. This chain's CDR3 is CASRDHEKLFF. Written as DNA, the CDR3 is TGTGCCAGCAGGGATCACGAAAAACTGTTTTTT. The whole variable domain, filled in from reference TRBV7-9 and TRBJ1-4, reads DTGVSQNPRHKITKRGQNVTFRCDPISEHNRLYWYRQTLGQGPEFLTYFQNEAQLEKSRLLSDRFSAERPKGSFSTLEIQRTEQGDSAMYLCASRDHEKLFFGSGTQLSVL.

This sequence joins TRBV4-1 and TRBJ2-7; TRBD2 is a possible D gene (5 bases). The CDR3 loop spans 16 amino acids. Germline V gene data show CDR1 as MGHRA and CDR2 as YSYEKL. V lost 0 bases and J 7 bases, leaving 19 bases between the germline ends. Here the CDR3 DNA reads TGCGCCAGCAGCCAAGATCGGGCAGCGGCCCCCGGGGAGCAGTACTTC. It specifies CASSQDRAAAPGEQYF.

This clone was observed a single time. The J gene is TRBJ2-7, the V gene TRBV7-9; no clear D. Germline V gene data show CDR1 as SEHNR and CDR2 as FQNEAQ (reference sequence). The CDR3 runs to 16 residues. V was trimmed by 1 base and J by 2 bases, leaving 15 bases between them. CDR3 DNA sequence: TGTGCCAGCAGCTTAGGCCCCGAGTCTGGACCCTACGAGCAGTACTTC. It is translated as CASSLGPESGPYEQYF.

V and J are TRBV27 and TRBJ2-1; D is ambiguous. Germline V gene sequence: CDR1 MNHEY, CDR2 SMNVEV (reference sequence). The germline V and J ends were trimmed by 1 base and 5 bases, with 6 bases remaining between them. The CDR3 spans 13 residues. The CDR3 DNA sequence: TGTGCCAGCAGTTTATGGGTTAACAATGAGCAGTTCTTC. Encoded protein: CASSLWVNNEQFF.

This chain uses TRBV30 with TRBJ2-3, with TRBD1 matching 10 bases. V lost 3 bases to trimming and J lost 7 bases; unmatched junction nucleotides: 7. The CDR3 runs to 14 residues. The V gene's germline CDR1 is GTSNPN and CDR2 SVGIG (reference sequence). DNA for the CDR3: TGTGCCTGGAGCCCGGGACAGGGGTTTAATACGCAGTATTTT. Translating gives CAWSPGQGFNTQYF.

The chain recombines TRBV27 with TRBJ2-2, with D perhaps assigned TRBD1 or TRBD2 (5 bases each). This CDR3 spans 16 amino acids. Germline V gene data show CDR1 as MNHEY and CDR2 as SMNVEV (reference sequence). V lost 5 bases to trimming and J lost 9 bases, with 22 bases between them. The CDR3: CASSPHTGDERWELFF. The CDR3 DNA follows: TGTGCCAGCAGTCCACATACCGGGGACGAGCGGTGGGAGCTGTTTTTT.

In its sample, this clone was seen once. The chain carries TRBV11-2 and TRBJ2-7; D may be TRBD2 (5 bases). The V and J ends lost 4 bases and 4 bases respectively, with 23 bases between them. The length of the CDR3 is 17 residues. Germline CDR1 is SGHAT and CDR2 is FQNNGV. CDR3 protein: CASSSLSGRRGLYEQYF. CDR3 DNA sequence: TGTGCCAGCAGCTCGCTCTCGGGCCGTCGGGGTCTTTACGAGCAGTACTTC.